The 4 T cell receptor beta chains given below trace back to one sample, sequenced in a study of T cells in narcolepsy. The data were produced by immunoSEQ multiplex PCR, yet TCRdb's version contains in-frame clones alone and is incomplete. The sample has tens of thousands of clones; about 86% are singletons. Material for sequencing was CD45RA- memory CD4+ T cells from PBMCs. These receptor sequences come from a human donor with narcolepsy.

The V gene is TRBV2, the J gene TRBJ1-2; D is unclear. The V gene lost 4 bases and the J gene lost 4 bases, with 7 bases spanning the gap. The CDR3 has 12 residues. CDR1 SNHLY and CDR2 FYNNEI come from the germline V gene. The CDR3 spells CASSGRPYGYTF. The CDR3, as DNA: TGTGCCAGCAGTGGCCGACCCTATGGCTACACCTTC.

The chain employs TRBV25-1 and TRBJ1-6, with 9 bases matching TRBD1. The J segment lost 10 bases and the V segment lost 3 bases, leaving 7 bases of the junction unmatched. Germline V lookup: CDR1 MGHDK, CDR2 SYGVNS. The CDR3 sequence is 15 residues long. CDR3 in amino acids: CASSEGQGFRSPLHF. As DNA, the CDR3 is TGTGCCAGCAGTGAGGGACAGGGTTTTCGATCACCCCTCCACTTT.

This chain links TRBV5-6 with TRBJ2-7, with 7 bases matching TRBD1. Per the germline V gene, CDR1 is SGHDT and CDR2 is YYEEEE. V lost 2 bases and J lost 3; bases outside the gene matches: 5. This CDR3 has 14 residues. CDR3 coding DNA: TGTGCCAGCAGCTTTCGGGACAGACTCTACGAGCAGTACTTC. Encoded protein: CASSFRDRLYEQYF.

Note on this clone: One end of the junction does not line up with germline, which may come from a read error. Other DNA sequences from this sample encode an identical CDR3 as well. The chain combines TRBV2 with TRBJ2-5; 14 positions match TRBD2. This CDR3 has 17 amino acids. The germline V gene has CDR1 SNHLY and CDR2 FYNNEI. The CDR3: CASRGGLAGDHGETQYF. The CDR3 region has the DNA TGTGCTAGCAGGGGGGGACTAGCGGGAGATCACGGTGAGACCCAGTACTTC.